The entry below gives a single TCR beta chain sequence along with its context. Its antigen is not yet known. Base qualities were left out, and no much larger clone turns up one base away. Its CDR3 holds 15 amino acids, cysteine through phenylalanine. The kept DNA is CDR3 alone, 45 bases in frame from the first base. In the germline V gene, CDR1 corresponds to MDHEN and CDR2 to SYDVKM. V sheds 3 bases and J sheds 4 bases, leaving 12 bases between their ends. These data originate in a study of cytomegalovirus exposure and HLA in healthy donors (dated by TCRdb to about 2017). Background for the entire study: In an earlier analysis of some 550 of the donors, around 290 Gb of sequence data and about 110 million unique TCR beta sequences from some 170 million T cells were reported. An early release that covered more than 550 HLA-typed donors contained 250 to 350 gigabases of sequencing data and approximately 85 million unique TCR sequences. Of the 398 genotyped donors, 81% fell in the genetic ancestry cluster associated with self-reported Caucasian donors. The study aimed to test whether cataloging public T cell receptors could reveal signatures of past pathogen exposure. The study used immunosequencing to profile the T cell repertoires of under 700 subjects and linked those repertoires to cytomegalovirus serostatus. In addition to the first cohort of about 650 subjects, a separate validation cohort of 120 different subjects was used. To predict cytomegalovirus infection status, the study brought together high-throughput TCR immunosequencing, statistical association of individual TCRs with disease status, and machine learning. In a later analysis, previously published TCR beta repertoires from some 640 donors were re-analyzed and high-resolution HLA genotyping was added so that TCR occurrence patterns could be studied. In the later analysis, no new phenotypic data were used to find candidate immune exposures; instead, reliance was placed on TCR beta sequences and their occurrence across donors. An earlier analysis of 587 of the donors applied high-throughput TCR beta sequencing to assess whether each TCR beta V gene segment acted as functional or pseudogenic. Donor age, sex, ethnicity and CMV serostatus were collected together with the repertoire data. A later genetic analysis used genome-wide SNP genotypes for 398 of the 666 donors, treating that subset as a discovery cohort. All discovery cohort repertoires had been generated on a single sequencing platform. HLA typing included class I and class II loci at four-digit resolution. The number of typed donors differed by locus: 629-630 for A, B, C, DRB1 and DQB1; approximately 520 for DQA1; approximately 600 for DPA1; and about 450 for DPB1. Because of strong linkage in the cohort, roughly five DR-DQ haplotypes were treated as single units for association and clustering. Across 398 genotyped donors of the cohort, an average of about 240,000 unique TCR beta nucleotide sequences per donor were sequenced, and 15% to 20% of those sequences were non-productive.

What the research found in general, with its limitations: In vitro tests confirmed that three of the cytomegalovirus-associated TCR beta chains recognize cytomegalovirus antigens. Only TCR beta chains were sequenced in this cohort, and the absence of alpha or paired-chain data limited detectable features. A cluster of highly shared sequence variants was judged likely to be a technical artifact of the sequencing pipeline. Because counts were too low, some 16 rarely observed V segments, including chromosome 9 orphons, were excluded from the earlier analysis of 500 to 700 of the donors. At a false discovery rate of 0.05, a later analysis linked 15,000 to 20,000 TCR beta sequences to specific HLA alleles. A later genetic analysis reported fewer N-insertions in productive TCRs among donors in an Asian-associated ancestry cluster than the roughly 690-donor mean. A further reported finding was that TCR beta sequences accurately predicted the HLA-A and HLA-B alleles for most subjects in the first cohort. Across donors, most TCR sequences were observed very rarely, whereas some public TCRs were present in many individuals. In an earlier analysis of about 600 of the donors, most TCR beta V segments appeared in productive rearrangements about 90% or about 30% of the time, broadly matching IMGT annotations. Correlated functional status among segregating V segments might be attributable to linkage disequilibrium, but an unknown experimental factor could not be ruled out. CMV serostatus was the only immune exposure information available for the cohort. The classifier was reported to diagnose cytomegalovirus status with high specificity and sensitivity in both the original and validation cohorts. The authors suggested that the approach could potentially be extended to other disease states and immunological phenotypes. Because HLA typing was unavailable for some donors at each locus, only the typed subset was used in association tests. Several of the top co-occurrence clusters appeared to be linked to parvovirus B19, influenza, CMV and Epstein-Barr virus, according to a later analysis. In a later analysis, the rate of TCR association differed among HLA loci, with DRB1 alleles having the most associated TCRs and HLA-C alleles having the fewest. Strong co-occurrence of HLA alleles, especially DR and DQ, made assigning TCR associations to individual alleles difficult. Because the 87-base-pair reads could not distinguish some IMGT-functional V segments, including TRBV6-2 and TRBV6-3, those segments were excluded. The study gave a list of more than 150 TCR beta chains associated with cytomegalovirus. Most CMV-associated TCR beta chains appeared to be HLA-restricted in a later analysis, and the HLA associations seemed to be driven largely by CMV exposure. In a later genetic analysis, a missense DCLRE1C variant was associated with V-gene and J-gene trimming of TCR beta chains, and the association was replicated in an independent cohort. Roughly uniform sequencing depth across donors was assumed in presence/absence analyses, although this assumption may not hold. A later analysis found that HLA-associated TCR beta chains were more clonally expanded and had lower generation probabilities than equally common non-associated chains.

The library relied on the immunoSEQ multiplex PCR assay. A mixture of 60 forward primers for TCR Vbeta segments and 13 reverse primers for TCR Jbeta segments was used in the multiplex PCR. The CDR3 region of rearranged TCR beta genes was amplified from genomic DNA with a multiplex PCR assay. The Illumina HiSeq System was used to sequence the amplified TCR beta libraries as 87-base-pair reads. Turning to the authors' computational methods: A later analysis counted about 76 million unique TCR beta chains across the 666 repertoires, and approximately 11 million of these chains were shared by at least two donors. Raw reads were error-corrected and collapsed into unique sequences with a nearest-neighbor algorithm that merged closely related sequences to remove PCR and sequencing errors. To assign V, D and J gene segments, CDR3 sequences were aligned to IMGT reference sequences. For a sequence to be retained, at least a six-nucleotide match to both a V gene segment and a J gene segment was required. Rearrangements were classified as productive when the CDR3 lacked stop codons and remained in frame with V and J, and all other rearrangements were classified as non-productive. CDR3 was defined by IMGT convention, running from the second conserved V-encoded cysteine to the conserved J-encoded phenylalanine. The earlier analysis of 550 to 650 of the donors excluded any sequence lacking an unambiguous match to a single V gene segment. An earlier analysis of about 600 of the donors called V segments functional above 56.7% productive rearrangements and segregating when the between-donor standard deviation exceeded 5%. A statistical classification framework was built for diagnosing cytomegalovirus status from the catalog of TCR beta chain sequences. A later analysis assigned V and J genes by comparing TCR nucleotide sequences with IMGT/GENE-DB human TR gene sequences. In a later analysis, CDR3 sequences and most-parsimonious VDJ recombination scenarios were assigned using the TCRdist pipeline. In a later analysis, each TCR beta chain was defined by its CDR3 amino acid sequence together with its V-gene family, and reads lacking a unique V-gene family were excluded. In a later analysis, 500 to 700 highly shared, low-generation-probability nucleotide sequences were removed to address suspected cross-contamination and a sequencing artifact. A later analysis calculated a clonal expansion index for each public chain from normalized within-repertoire ranks of inferred template counts. In a later analysis, generation probabilities were computed using a VDJ recombination model fitted to out-of-frame rearrangements, and the results were checked against IGoR. A later analysis scored TCR-TCR, TCR-HLA and TCR-CMV co-occurrence with hypergeometric tests, applying a repertoire-size bias correction to TCR pairs. False discovery rates were estimated in a later analysis by permuting HLA or CMV assignments 20 times. In a later analysis, co-occurring TCRs were grouped with DBSCAN, and TCRdist sequence similarity was added when clustering was performed within HLA-allele-positive subsets. Co-occurrence clustering excluded repertoires with fewer than 30,000 or more than 120,000 public chains, plus five with anomalous nucleotide sharing. Not all clones reach the TCRdb copy of this immuneACCESS table, which keeps in-frame sequences only. Checked studies attribute under half of the gap to unresolved V genes and leave the rest unexplained. V and J calls and clone size come straight from that table; D and trimming were deduced from the DNA. Recorded for this sample are fewer than 100,000 clones; about 78% of them occurred a single time. The ten most abundant clones make up more than 3% of the sample.

In total, 666 healthy bone marrow donors made up the cohort. All cohort members were sampled while nominally healthy, although unrecorded immune exposures were likely present. The donor was CMV seronegative and was included in the group of 352 seronegative cohort members. A peripheral blood sample was provided by each donor, and peripheral blood mononuclear cells were used for TCR beta sequencing. Genomic DNA extraction from the blood cell samples was performed with the Qiagen DNeasy Blood Extraction Kit. The sequence is built from TRBV28 and TRBJ2-2, and TRBD1 may be the D gene, going by 6 matching bases. The sample was PBMCs. The TCR comes from a man in his forties in good health and CMV-seronegative. The DNA is TGTGCCAGCAGTTTCCCCGGGACACTCACCGGGGAGCTGTTTTTT. This encodes CASSFPGTLTGELFF.